Below are 28 T cell receptor beta chains sequenced from a single sample in a study of cytomegalovirus exposure and HLA in healthy donors. Primers: 60 Vbeta forward and 13 Jbeta reverse. Profiled with immunoSEQ multiplex PCR; TCRdb holds only in-frame clones, not every one. The sample contains over 100,000 clones, around 75% of which appear only once. Sequenced: PBMCs. The receptors shown here come from a man aged 25 to 40 in good health and CMV-seronegative.

This clone appeared a single time. This chain connects TRBV11-2 to TRBJ2-5; TRBD1 aligns across 9 bases. The length of the CDR3 is 18 residues. Germline CDR1 is SGHAT and CDR2 is FQNNGV. The V gene end was trimmed by 4 bases and the J gene end by 4 bases; junction bases not matched to a gene: 16. The CDR3 sequence: CASSSERRTGDVSETQYF. CDR3 coding DNA: TGTGCCAGCAGCTCAGAAAGGAGGACAGGGGACGTATCAGAGACCCAGTACTTC. Combining the CDR3 with reference TRBV11-2 and TRBJ2-5 gives the whole variable domain EAGVAQSPRYKIIEKRQSVAFWCNPISGHATLYWYQQILGQGPKLLIQFQNNGVVDDSQLPKDRFSAERLKGVDSTLKIQPAKLEDSAVYLCASSSERRTGDVSETQYFGPGTRLLVL.

This clone came up once. This rearrangement joins TRBV27 to TRBJ2-5, with 9 bases lining up with TRBD2. Germline V gives CDR1 MNHEY, CDR2 SMNVEV (reference sequence). Trimming at V came to 3 bases and at J to 1 base, leaving 9 bases not matched to a gene. The CDR3 spans 17 residues. CDR3 amino acids: CASSFLAGEPIQETQYF. The CDR3 coding sequence is TGTGCCAGCAGTTTCTTAGCGGGGGAGCCTATCCAAGAGACCCAGTACTTC.

This clone was seen a few times. The chain combines TRBV10-3 with TRBJ2-7; 11 nucleotides match TRBD1. Trimming took 0 bases from V and 7 from J; bases not matched to a gene: 14. CDR1 is ENHRY, CDR2 SYGVKD, per germline. CDR3 size: 18 residues. CDR3 coding DNA: TGTGCCATCAGTGAGTCGGTTGCCGGGACAGGGGGTGTTCGGGAGCAGTACTTC. This sequence encodes CAISESVAGTGGVREQYF.

The J gene is TRBJ2-2, the V gene TRBV19, with D possibly matching TRBD1 (6 bases). This CDR3 contains 15 residues. The germline CDR1 and CDR2 sequences are LNHDA and SQIVND (reference sequence). Trimming pared 3 bases from V and 3 bases from J, leaving 11 bases between. The CDR3: CASSMQGRDTGELFF. The CDR3, as DNA: TGTGCCAGTAGTATGCAGGGGCGCGACACCGGGGAGCTGTTTTTT.

The rearrangement links TRBV13 to TRBJ2-5; 14 bases align to TRBD2. The trim removed 1 base at V and 2 bases at J, leaving 15 bases unmatched. CDR3 length equals 21 residues. CDR1 and CDR2 (germline): PRHDT, FYEKMQ (reference sequence). CDR3 protein: CASSLAASETSGGEIQETQYF. The CDR3 bases are TGTGCCAGCAGCTTAGCGGCCTCCGAGACTAGCGGGGGGGAAATACAAGAGACCCAGTACTTC.

This CDR3 reads CASSPGDRGEETQYF. CDR3 bases: TGTGCCAGCTCACCGGGGGACAGGGGAGAAGAGACCCAGTACTTC. The rearrangement uses TRBV18 and TRBJ2-5; 10 nucleotides match TRBD1. Looked up from germline, CDR1 is KGHSH and CDR2 is LQKENI. The junction had 4 bases not matched to a gene; V was cut back by 3 bases and J by 3 bases. This CDR3 region has 15 residues.

This chain links TRBV28 with TRBJ1-1; perhaps TRBD1 as D (5 bases). V lost 5 bases and J 0 bases, leaving 10 bases between the germline ends. CDR3 length: 14 residues. Per the germline V gene, CDR1 is MDHEN and CDR2 is SYDVKM. The CDR3 here is CASSPPGVNTEAFF. CDR3 DNA: TGTGCCAGCAGTCCGCCGGGGGTGAACACTGAAGCTTTCTTT.

V is TRBV9 and J is TRBJ1-2, with D possibly TRBD1 on 5 matching bases. The CDR3 runs 13 residues. V dropped 4 bases and J dropped 1 base, with 8 bases sitting between them. Germline V gives CDR1 SGDLS, CDR2 YYNGEE. The CDR3 loop reads CASSLQDNYGYTF. CDR3 DNA: TGTGCCAGCAGCCTACAGGATAACTATGGCTACACCTTC.

The CDR3 reads CATSTRDLKETQYF. The CDR3 bases are TGTGCCACCAGCACGCGGGACCTCAAGGAGACCCAGTACTTC. V and J are TRBV15 and TRBJ2-5; weak D call: TRBD2 (6 bases). There are 14 residues in the CDR3. Germline V gene sequence: CDR1 LNHNV, CDR2 YYDKDF (reference sequence). The ends were cut back, 4 bases at V and 5 bases at J, with 14 bases in the middle.

The chain employs TRBV13 and TRBJ2-1, with D possibly matching TRBD2 (6 bases). The CDR3 contains 12 residues. Germline values: CDR1 PRHDT, CDR2 FYEKMQ (reference sequence). Trimming removed 5 bases at V and 6 bases at J, with 8 bases between. The CDR3 DNA reads as TGTGCCAGCAGCCGGGAGCGCAATGAGCAGTTCTTC. Amino acid sequence: CASSRERNEQFF.

Only a few counts were recorded for this clone. This rearrangement joins TRBV4-1 to TRBJ2-5, with D maybe TRBD2 (6 bases). The germline V gene encodes CDR1 MGHRA and CDR2 YSYEKL. With 4 bases removed from V and 0 bases from J, the gap between germline ends came to 15 bases. The CDR3 sequence is 16 residues long. The CDR3 DNA sequence: TGCGCCAGCAGCCCGTACCCCGGGACTTACCAAGAGACCCAGTACTTC. Translating gives CASSPYPGTYQETQYF.

This rearrangement joins TRBV7-2 to TRBJ2-6, with D unresolved. Looked up from germline, CDR1 is SGHTA and CDR2 is FQGNSA. The CDR3 totals 15 residues. V lost 5 bases, J lost 4 bases, and 12 bases lay in between. The CDR3 DNA follows: TGTGCCAGCAGCCCCTACGGGTCCGGGGCCAACGTCCTGACTTTC. This translates into CASSPYGSGANVLTF.

This clone came up a few times. CDR3 in DNA: TGTGCCAGCAGCTTACAGGGGGCGGACGGCATTCAGTACTTC. Protein sequence: CASSLQGADGIQYF. The chain uses TRBV11-3 and TRBJ2-4; 8 positions agree with TRBD1. CDR1 is SGHNT and CDR2 is YENEEA in the germline V gene. V was pared by 2 bases and J by 9 bases, with 6 bases of the junction left unmatched. CDR3 length equals 14 residues.

The chain uses TRBV28 and TRBJ1-4, with 8 nucleotides matching TRBD1. V dropped 2 bases and J dropped 7; count of bases not matched to a gene: 9. CDR1 is MDHEN and CDR2 is SYDVKM in the germline V gene. This CDR3 is 16 amino acids long. The CDR3 here is CASSLLLTGEREKLFF. CDR3 nucleotide sequence: TGTGCCAGCAGTTTACTATTGACAGGGGAGCGTGAAAAACTGTTTTTT. Using reference TRBV28 and TRBJ1-4 for the parts outside the CDR3, the full variable domain is DVKVTQSSRYLVKRTGEKVFLECVQDMDHENMFWYRQDPGLGLRLIYFSYDVKMKEKGDIPEGYSVSREKKERFSLILESASTNQTSMYLCASSLLLTGEREKLFFGSGTQLSVL.

The chain is built from TRBV4-1 and TRBJ1-2, with D unclear. Germline V gene sequence: CDR1 MGHRA, CDR2 YSYEKL. CDR3 length equals 14 residues. V was cut by 1 base and J by 7 bases, with 13 bases left in between. The CDR3: CASSQGGVLVGYTF. The CDR3, as DNA: TGCGCCAGCAGCCAAGGCGGGGTCTTAGTTGGCTACACCTTC.

V gene TRBV5-1 combines with J gene TRBJ2-5, with TRBD2 matching 7 bases. Germline values: CDR1 SGHRS, CDR2 YFSETQ. With V trimmed by 4 bases and J by 5 bases, 14 bases remained unmatched. CDR3 size: 16 residues. The CDR3 is CASSPGEVLGGETQYF. CDR3 nucleotides: TGCGCCAGCAGCCCAGGAGAGGTCCTGGGAGGGGAGACCCAGTACTTC. The full variable domain, its missing parts supplied by reference TRBV5-1 and TRBJ2-5, is KAGVTQTPRYLIKTRGQQVTLSCSPISGHRSVSWYQQTPGQGLQFLFEYFSETQRNKGNFPGRFSGRQFSNSRSEMNVSTLELGDSALYLCASSPGEVLGGETQYFGPGTRLLVL.

The gene calls are TRBV11-2 and TRBJ2-5; possibly TRBD1 for D (6 bases). V dropped 1 base and J dropped 1 base, with 10 bases sitting between them. The CDR3 contains 15 residues. Germline CDR1 reads SGHAT; CDR2 reads FQNNGV. CDR3 nucleotides: TGTGCCAGCAGCTTAGGGGGACACAGCCAAGAGACCCAGTACTTC. Its protein is CASSLGGHSQETQYF.

The chain combines TRBV5-4 with TRBJ2-1; TRBD1 agrees at 9 bases. The CDR3 has 16 residues. Germline CDR1 is SGHNT and CDR2 is YYREEE (reference sequence). Trimming at V came to 1 base and at J to 8 bases, leaving 10 bases not matched to a gene. The CDR3 sequence is CASSLPPGQGYDEQFF. The CDR3 DNA is TGTGCCAGCAGCTTGCCACCTGGACAGGGGTACGATGAGCAGTTCTTC.

The chain uses TRBV10-3 and TRBJ1-2; D not certain. This CDR3 region has 13 residues. From germline, CDR1 is ENHRY and CDR2 SYGVKD. Trimming took off 10 bases at V and 8 bases at J, with 20 bases between the two ends. CDR3 bases: TGTGCCACCACGACTTTTGGGAGGGAGGGCTACACCTTC. Translation gives CATTTFGREGYTF.

V is TRBV27 and J is TRBJ2-3, with a weak D call TRBD2 (6 bases). The germline V gene encodes CDR1 MNHEY and CDR2 SMNVEV (reference sequence). Trimming removed 6 bases from V and 6 bases from J, with 22 bases in between. CDR3 length: 16 residues. The DNA for the CDR3 is TGTGCCAGCAGCCCGCTCGGGGGAATCAGTGCGGATACGCAGTATTTT. It translates to CASSPLGGISADTQYF.

The chain combines TRBV2 with TRBJ1-3, with TRBD1 matching 8 bases. Trimming took 4 bases from V and 8 from J; bases not matched to a gene: 4. There are 13 residues in the CDR3. Germline values: CDR1 SNHLY, CDR2 FYNNEI. The CDR3 loop reads CASSAGQGDTIYF. In DNA form, the CDR3 reads TGTGCCAGCAGTGCCGGACAGGGTGACACCATATATTTT.

The gene calls are TRBV9 and TRBJ2-3; D may be TRBD2 (7 bases). Germline assignment: CDR1 SGDLS and CDR2 YYNGEE. Trimming shortened V by 4 bases and J by 0 bases, and 21 bases separated the two germline ends. This CDR3 is built from 18 residues. In DNA, the CDR3 is TGTGCCAGCAGCCCAGTTCGAGGGGGGGCCTGGAGCACAGATACGCAGTATTTT. Translating it yields CASSPVRGGAWSTDTQYF.

This clone appeared a few times. V is TRBV10-3 and J is TRBJ1-1; D is possibly TRBD1 (5 bases). Germline CDR1 ENHRY, CDR2 SYGVKD. V lost 5 bases, J lost 1 base, and 8 bases lay in between. The CDR3 is made up of 13 amino acids. The CDR3 nucleotides are TGTGCCATCAGTACTACAGGGAACACTGAAGCTTTCTTT. This gives the protein CAISTTGNTEAFF.

V and J are TRBV5-4 and TRBJ1-1, with TRBD1 identical over 8 bases. Germline lookup yields CDR1 SGHNT and CDR2 YYREEE (reference sequence). The ends lost 4 bases at V and 3 bases at J; junction bases unmatched: 5. This CDR3 is built from 14 residues. CDR3 amino acids: CASSTLQGDTEAFF. The CDR3, as DNA: TGTGCCAGCAGCACCTTACAGGGGGACACTGAAGCTTTCTTT.

V gene TRBV6-5 combines with J gene TRBJ1-1, with TRBD1 identical over 8 bases. The CDR3 runs to 14 residues. The V segment lost 4 bases and the J segment 1 base; nucleotides outside the gene matches: 2. CDR1 and CDR2 from the germline V gene are MNHEY and SVGAGI. CDR3 amino acids: CASSFRGPNTEAFF. CDR3 nucleotides: TGTGCCAGCAGTTTCAGGGGGCCGAACACTGAAGCTTTCTTT.

The CDR3 region is CASSLNRGGAYGYTF. The DNA for the CDR3 is TGCGCCAGCAGCTTGAACCGTGGGGGCGCCTATGGCTACACCTTC. The chain is built from TRBV5-1 and TRBJ1-2, with D possibly TRBD1 on 6 matching bases. V shed 1 base and J shed 4 bases, with 14 bases lying between them. This CDR3 has 15 amino acids. The germline V gene encodes CDR1 SGHRS and CDR2 YFSETQ.

This rearrangement joins TRBV5-8 to TRBJ2-7, with D possibly TRBD2 on 6 matching bases. V lost 4 bases and J 2 bases, leaving 19 bases between the germline ends. This CDR3 contains 16 residues. Looked up from germline, CDR1 is SGHTS and CDR2 is YDEGEE. CDR3 protein: CASSLARDWQTYEQYF. The CDR3 region has the DNA TGTGCCAGCAGCCTAGCAAGGGACTGGCAGACCTACGAGCAGTACTTC.

The chain has TRBV6-1 and TRBJ1-2, with TRBD1 as a possible D gene (5 bases). Trimming pared 7 bases from V and 6 bases from J, leaving 12 bases between. Germline lookup yields CDR1 MNHNS and CDR2 SASEGT. There are 12 residues in the CDR3. CDR3 in amino acids: CASTQGYDGYTF. The CDR3 DNA reads as TGTGCCAGCACCCAGGGTTACGATGGCTACACCTTC.